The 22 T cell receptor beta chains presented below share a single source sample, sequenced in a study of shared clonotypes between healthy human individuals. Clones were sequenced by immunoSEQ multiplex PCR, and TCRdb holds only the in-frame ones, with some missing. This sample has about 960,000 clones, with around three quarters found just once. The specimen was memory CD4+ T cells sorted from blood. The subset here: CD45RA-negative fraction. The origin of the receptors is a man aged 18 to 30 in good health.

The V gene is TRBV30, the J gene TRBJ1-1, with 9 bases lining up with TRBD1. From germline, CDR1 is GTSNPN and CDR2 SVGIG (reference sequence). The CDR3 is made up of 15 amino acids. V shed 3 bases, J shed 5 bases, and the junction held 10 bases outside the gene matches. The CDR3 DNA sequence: TGTGCCTGGAGGGAAACCGGGACAGGGAGGACTGAAGCTTTCTTT. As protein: CAWRETGTGRTEAFF.

CDR3 DNA sequence: TGTGCCAGCAGTTACAGGGGGGTGGCTTGGGAGACCCAGTACTTC. Its protein product is CASSYRGVAWETQYF. The chain couples TRBV6-5 to TRBJ2-5; D could derive from TRBD1 or TRBD2 (6 bases each). This CDR3 spans 15 amino acids. Germline lookup yields CDR1 MNHEY and CDR2 SVGAGI. Trimming pared 2 bases from V and 5 bases from J, leaving 15 bases between.

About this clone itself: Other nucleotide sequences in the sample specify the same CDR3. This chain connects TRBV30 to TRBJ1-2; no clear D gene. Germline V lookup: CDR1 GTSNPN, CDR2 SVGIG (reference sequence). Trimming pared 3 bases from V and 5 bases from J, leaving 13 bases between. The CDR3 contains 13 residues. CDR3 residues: CAWSSGVGYGYTF. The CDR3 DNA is TGTGCCTGGAGCTCGGGCGTAGGGTATGGCTACACCTTC.

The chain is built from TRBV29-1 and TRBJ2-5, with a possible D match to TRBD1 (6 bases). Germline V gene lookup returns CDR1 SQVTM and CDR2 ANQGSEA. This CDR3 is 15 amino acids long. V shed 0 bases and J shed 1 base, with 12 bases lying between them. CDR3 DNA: TGCAGCGTTGAAGATGGGTGGACAGTCCAAGAGACCCAGTACTTC. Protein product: CSVEDGWTVQETQYF.

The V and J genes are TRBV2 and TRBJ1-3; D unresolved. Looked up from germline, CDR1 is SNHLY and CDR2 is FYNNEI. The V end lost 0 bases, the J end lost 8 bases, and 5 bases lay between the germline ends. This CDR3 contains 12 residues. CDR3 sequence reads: CASSEAPDTIYF. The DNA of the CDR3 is TGTGCCAGCAGTGAAGCGCCAGACACCATATATTTT.

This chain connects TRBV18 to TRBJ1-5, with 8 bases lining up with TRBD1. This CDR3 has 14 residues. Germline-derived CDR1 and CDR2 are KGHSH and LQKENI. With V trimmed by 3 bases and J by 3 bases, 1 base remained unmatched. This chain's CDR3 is CASSPTGDNQPQHF. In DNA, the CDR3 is TGTGCCAGCTCACCGACAGGGGACAATCAGCCCCAGCATTTT.

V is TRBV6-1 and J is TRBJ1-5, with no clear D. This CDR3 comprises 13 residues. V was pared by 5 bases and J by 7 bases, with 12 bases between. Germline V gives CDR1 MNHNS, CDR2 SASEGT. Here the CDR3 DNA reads TGTGCCAGCAGTTCTACCACTTGGCAGCCCCAGCATTTT. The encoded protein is CASSSTTWQPQHF.

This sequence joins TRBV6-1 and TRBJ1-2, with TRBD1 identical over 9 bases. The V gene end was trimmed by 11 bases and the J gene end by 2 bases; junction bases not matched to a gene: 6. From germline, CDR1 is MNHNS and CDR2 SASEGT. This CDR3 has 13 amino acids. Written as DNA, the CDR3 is TGTGCCGGTGGGACAGGGAGAAACTATGGCTACACCTTC. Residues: CAGGTGRNYGYTF.

The CDR3 DNA reads as TGCGCCAGCAGCTTTTTGGGGACCACCGGGGAGCTGTTTTTT. Translated: CASSFLGTTGELFF. The chain has TRBV5-1 and TRBJ2-2; D is perhaps TRBD1 or TRBD2 (5 bases each). V dropped 2 bases and J dropped 4 bases, with 9 bases sitting between them. The CDR3 has 14 amino acids. The V gene's germline CDR1 is SGHRS and CDR2 YFSETQ. The full variable domain, its missing parts supplied by reference TRBV5-1 and TRBJ2-2, is KAGVTQTPRYLIKTRGQQVTLSCSPISGHRSVSWYQQTPGQGLQFLFEYFSETQRNKGNFPGRFSGRQFSNSRSEMNVSTLELGDSALYLCASSFLGTTGELFFGEGSRLTVL.

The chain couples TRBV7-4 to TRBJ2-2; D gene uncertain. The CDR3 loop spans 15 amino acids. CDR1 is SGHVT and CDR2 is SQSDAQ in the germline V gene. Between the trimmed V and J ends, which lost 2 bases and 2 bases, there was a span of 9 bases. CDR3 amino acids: CASSLRVANTGELFF. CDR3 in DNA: TGTGCCAGCAGCTTAAGGGTGGCAAACACCGGGGAGCTGTTTTTT. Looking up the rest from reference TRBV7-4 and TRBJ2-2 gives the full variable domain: GAGVSQSPRYKVAKRGRDVALRCDSISGHVTLYWYRQTLGQGSEVLTYSQSDAQRDKSGRPSGRFSAERPERSVSTLKIQRTEQGDSAVYLCASSLRVANTGELFFGEGSRLTVL.

The CDR3 spells CASSLAGSGRNSGANVLTF. The CDR3 bases are TGTGCCAGCAGCTTGGCCGGTTCAGGAAGAAACTCTGGGGCCAACGTCCTGACTTTC. The chain combines TRBV5-6 with TRBJ2-6; D is ambiguous. CDR3 length equals 19 residues. V lost 0 bases and J lost 0, with 16 bases in between. Germline CDR1 and CDR2: SGHDT and YYEEEE.

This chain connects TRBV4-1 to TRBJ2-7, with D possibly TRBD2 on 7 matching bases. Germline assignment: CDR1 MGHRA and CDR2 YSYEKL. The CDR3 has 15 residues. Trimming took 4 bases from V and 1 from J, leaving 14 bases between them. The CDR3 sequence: CASSPAGGPSYEQYF. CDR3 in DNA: TGCGCCAGCAGCCCCGCCGGGGGGCCTTCCTACGAGCAGTACTTC.

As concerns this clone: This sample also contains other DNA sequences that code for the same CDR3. CDR3 nucleotides: TGCGCCAGCAGCCAAGGAGGGAGGGTCACTGAAGCTTTCTTT. Encoded protein: CASSQGGRVTEAFF. The genes are TRBV4-3 and TRBJ1-1; D is unresolved. V gave up 1 base and J gave up 4 bases, with 10 bases separating them. CDR3 size: 14 residues. Germline V gene data show CDR1 as LGHNA and CDR2 as YSLEER.

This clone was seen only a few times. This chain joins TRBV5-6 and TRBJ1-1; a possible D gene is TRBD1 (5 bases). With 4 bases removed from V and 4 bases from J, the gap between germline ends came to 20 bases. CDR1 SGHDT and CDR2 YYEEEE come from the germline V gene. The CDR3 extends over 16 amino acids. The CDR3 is CASSAGTGKGSTEAFF. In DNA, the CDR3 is TGTGCCAGCAGCGCCGGGACGGGTAAAGGGAGCACTGAAGCTTTCTTT.

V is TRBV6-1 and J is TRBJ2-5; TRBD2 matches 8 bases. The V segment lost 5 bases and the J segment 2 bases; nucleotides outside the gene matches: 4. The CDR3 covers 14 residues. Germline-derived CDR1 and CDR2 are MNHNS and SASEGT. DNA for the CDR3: TGTGCCAGCAGTTGGGCTAGCGGGCAAGAGACCCAGTACTTC. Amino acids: CASSWASGQETQYF.

For the CDR3, the DNA is TGTGCCAGCAGCTTAGGTGCATCAAGCTCCTACAATGAGCAGTTCTTC. Residues: CASSLGASSSYNEQFF. J is TRBJ2-1 and V is TRBV11-2; no firm D call. CDR1 SGHAT and CDR2 FQNNGV come from the germline V gene. This CDR3 has 16 residues. V was shortened by 1 base and J by 0 bases, with 10 bases between the two germline ends. Using reference TRBV11-2 and TRBJ2-1 for the parts outside the CDR3, the full variable domain is EAGVAQSPRYKIIEKRQSVAFWCNPISGHATLYWYQQILGQGPKLLIQFQNNGVVDDSQLPKDRFSAERLKGVDSTLKIQPAKLEDSAVYLCASSLGASSSYNEQFFGPGTRLTVL.

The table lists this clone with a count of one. The CDR3 region has the DNA TGTGCCAGCAAAGTAGGCGGTTCGATCCAAGAGACCCAGTACTTC. Its protein product is CASKVGGSIQETQYF. This chain connects TRBV2 to TRBJ2-5; D call uncertain. CDR3 length: 15 residues. Germline V CDR1 and CDR2: SNHLY, FYNNEI. The germline V and J ends were trimmed by 7 bases and 1 base, with 16 bases remaining between them.

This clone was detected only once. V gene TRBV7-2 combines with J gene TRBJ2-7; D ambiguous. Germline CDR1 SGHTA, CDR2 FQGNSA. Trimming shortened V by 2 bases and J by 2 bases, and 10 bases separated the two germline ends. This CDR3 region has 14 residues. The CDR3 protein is CASSLNPDPYEQYF. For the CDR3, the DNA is TGTGCCAGCAGCTTAAACCCAGACCCCTACGAGCAGTACTTC.

The CDR3 bases are TGTGCCAGCAGTGGGGCTAGCGGGCCCTACGAGCAGTACTTC. It translates to CASSGASGPYEQYF. The rearrangement links TRBV2 to TRBJ2-7, with TRBD2 matching 8 bases. Germline V CDR1 and CDR2: SNHLY, FYNNEI. J lost 2 bases, V lost 4 bases, and 4 bases had no gene match. The CDR3 covers 14 residues.

The DNA for the CDR3 is TGTGCCAGCAGCTTACCGGGACAGGGGGCAGATACGCAGTATTTT. Protein sequence: CASSLPGQGADTQYF. V and J are TRBV7-2 and TRBJ2-3; 11 nucleotides line up with TRBD1. V lost 2 bases and J lost 4; bases outside the gene matches: 2. Germline loops: CDR1 SGHTA, CDR2 FQGNSA. There are 15 residues in the CDR3.

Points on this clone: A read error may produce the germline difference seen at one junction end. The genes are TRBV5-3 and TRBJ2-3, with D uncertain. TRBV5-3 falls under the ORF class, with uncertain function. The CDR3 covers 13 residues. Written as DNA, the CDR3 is TGTGCCAGCAGCTTAGCCATCACAGATACGCAGTATTTT. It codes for CASSLAITDTQYF.

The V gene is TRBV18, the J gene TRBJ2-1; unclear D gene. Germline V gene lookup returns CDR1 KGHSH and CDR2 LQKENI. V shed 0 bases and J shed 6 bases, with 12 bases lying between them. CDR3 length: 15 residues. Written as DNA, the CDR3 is TGTGCCAGCTCACCACCGGTCTCACTAATCAATGAGCAGTTCTTC. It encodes CASSPPVSLINEQFF.